The sequence of this TCR beta chain was determined in a study of regulatory and conventional T cells in RAG deficiency (dated by TCRdb to 2016 to 2017). Looking at the study overall: The study used high-throughput TCR beta sequencing to compare repertoire diversity and composition of Treg, conventional CD4+ and CD8+ T cells between RAG-deficient patients and healthy controls. Results the study describes overall, beyond this receptor: Some T-cell subset analyses were not done for some subjects. In Omenn syndrome patients, sorted CD25-high CD127-low cells may represent peripherally activated cells rather than bona fide Treg cells. Compared with controls, Omenn syndrome and CID/AS patients had about 91-fold fewer unique TCR beta sequences in Treg cells, whereas the reduction in the other subsets was around 10-fold. Compared with control T-cell subpopulations, the RAG-deficient patients had markedly lower Shannon entropy and higher Simpson indices. All patient T-cell subsets had shorter CDR3 lengths; Omenn syndrome patients showed >75% Treg-Tconv repertoire overlap at nucleotide and amino acid level.

Before genomic DNA extraction, conventional CD4+ T cells were isolated from blood as CD25-low CD127-high cells. Eight or nine healthy control donors were used as the comparison group for repertoire analyses. Libraries came from the immunoSEQ multiplex PCR assay. Rearranged TCR beta chain products were amplified from the genomic DNA of sorted T-cell subsets and were then sequenced. The study's own analysis went as follows. Shannon entropy and Simpson indices were used to measure the diversity of productive TCR beta rearrangements in each repertoire. Clonal expansion was assessed by the summed frequency of the 100 most abundant productive TCR beta clonotypes among total reads. The TRB repertoires were evaluated with a self-reactivity index based on amino acid usage at CDR3beta positions 6 and 7. Two-way ANOVA was applied to the repertoire analyses, whereas Student t or Mann-Whitney tests were applied to the flow cytometric analyses. TCRdb carries this immuneACCESS record with in-frame sequences only. Its versions omit some clonotypes, under half of them owing to an unresolved V gene in the studies checked, with the rest unexplained. V, J and clone size reflect that table, while D and trimming were determined from the DNA. The sample table shows approximately 35,000 clones, and about 80% are seen once. The top ten hold just under 3.5% of the sample.

About this clone: Its binding antigen is unknown. No much larger clone exists at a distance of one base, and base qualities are not known.

Including the terminal cysteine and phenylalanine, the CDR3 comprises 13 residues. Only CDR3 DNA is held: 39 bases, read in frame from base 1. Based on the germline V gene, the CDR1 and CDR2 sequences are ENHRY and SYGVKD. V is cut by 6 bases and J by 1 base, and the space between the germline ends is 7 bases. The same data also went into a second study, on regulatory T cells. According to the second study: The multiplex PCR relied on 52 forward TRBV primers and 13 reverse TRBJ primers, and amplification bias was corrected through assay-based and computational methods. Patient repertoires showed restricted unique TRB V-J pairs and skewed V and J gene usage, most marked in regulatory T cells. The study compared T-cell receptor beta repertoires of sorted regulatory, conventional CD4+ and CD8+ T cells in CD3G-deficient patients with those in healthy controls. Peripheral blood mononuclear cells were isolated by Ficoll density separation. Within the immunoSEQ assay, multiplex PCR amplified rearranged TRB loci from genomic DNA. TRB amplicons were sequenced on an Illumina HiSeq platform. Raw sequences were error-filtered and aligned to reference gene sequences by custom algorithms and were subsequently analyzed with the immunoSEQ online tools. Frequencies of productive and nonproductive TRB rearrangements were evaluated among both unique and total sequences. Groups were compared by t tests, Mann-Whitney tests or two-way ANOVA performed in Prism software.

Here the chain combines TRBV10-3 and TRBJ1-3; tentative D gene TRBD1, with 6 bases matching. The receptor was isolated from a human donor in good health. The sample comprised CD4+ effector T cells sorted from blood. The CDR3 sequence is CAIRGASGNTIYF. The bases are TGTGCCATCAGGGGGGCATCTGGAAACACCATATATTTT.